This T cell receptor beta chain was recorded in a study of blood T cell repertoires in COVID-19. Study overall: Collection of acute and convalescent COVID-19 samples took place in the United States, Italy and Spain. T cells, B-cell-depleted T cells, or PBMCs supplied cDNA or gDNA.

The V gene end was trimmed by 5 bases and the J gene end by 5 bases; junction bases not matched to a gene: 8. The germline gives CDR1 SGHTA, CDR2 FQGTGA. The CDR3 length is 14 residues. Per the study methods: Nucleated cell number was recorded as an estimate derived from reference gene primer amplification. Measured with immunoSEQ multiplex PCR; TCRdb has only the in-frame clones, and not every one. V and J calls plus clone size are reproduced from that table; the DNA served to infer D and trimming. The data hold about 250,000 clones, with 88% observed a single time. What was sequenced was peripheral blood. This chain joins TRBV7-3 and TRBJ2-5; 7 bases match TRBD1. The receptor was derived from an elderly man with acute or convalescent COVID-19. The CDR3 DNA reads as TGTGCCAGCAGCGACGACAGGGTCCCGGAGACCCAGTACTTC. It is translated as CASSDDRVPETQYF.